This T cell receptor (beta chain) is from a study of cytotoxic CD8 clonotypes in ibrutinib-treated CLL. Study-level information: A mean of approximately 260,000 productive templates and about 88,000 productive rearrangements was obtained per sample. Broader study findings: Higher circulating CD8+ T-cell counts strongly accompanied higher baseline clonality, above age-matched healthy donors.

As concerns this clone: The antigen is not known.

The data were produced by immunoSEQ multiplex PCR, yet TCRdb's version contains in-frame clones alone and is incomplete. This sample has over 100,000 clones, with approximately 58% found just once. With 2 bases clipped from V and 8 bases from J, the junction kept 5 bases outside the gene matches. Germline V gene sequence: CDR1 MNHNY, CDR2 SVGAGI (reference sequence). This CDR3 is built from 13 residues. This sequence originates from a human donor with chronic lymphocytic leukemia. The chain couples TRBV6-6 to TRBJ1-2, with TRBD1 matching 7 bases. Here the sequenced sample was PBMCs, taken after 24 months of ibrutinib treatment. The CDR3 protein is CASSYAGGDGYTF. The CDR3 region has the DNA TGTGCCAGCAGTTACGCAGGGGGGGACGGCTACACCTTC.